Listed here are 31 T cell receptor beta chains from one sample, sequenced in a study of shared T cell receptors in the human thymus. Assay used: immunoSEQ multiplex PCR; TCRdb lists only in-frame clones, some missing. The sample contains about 660,000 clones, approximately 87% of which appear only once. These data were likewise used in another study, on human thymus T cells.

The sample consisted of thymocytes. The receptor set was obtained from a boy in the first two years of life with a congenital heart defect.

This clone was recorded a few times. J is TRBJ1-4 and V is TRBV4-3, with D possibly matching TRBD1 (5 bases). V was clipped by 1 base and J by 6 bases, with 18 bases between them. Germline V CDR1 and CDR2: LGHNA, YSLEER. The CDR3 loop spans 17 amino acids. The CDR3 sequence: CASSQVRGDSKYEKLFF. Written as DNA, the CDR3 is TGCGCCAGCAGCCAAGTCAGAGGAGACAGCAAGTATGAAAAACTGTTTTTT.

This clone occurred once. V gene TRBV5-1 combines with J gene TRBJ2-7, with 8 bases identical to TRBD1. Per the germline V gene, CDR1 is SGHRS and CDR2 is YFSETQ. The V gene end was trimmed by 1 base and the J gene end by 1 base; junction bases not matched to a gene: 7. The CDR3 runs 16 residues. The CDR3, as DNA: TGCGCCAGCAGCTTGTTCGTCAGGGGGCAATCCTACGAGCAGTACTTC. It is translated as CASSLFVRGQSYEQYF.

This chain connects TRBV2 to TRBJ2-1, with D tentatively TRBD1 (6 bases). The length of the CDR3 is 16 residues. Germline V gives CDR1 SNHLY, CDR2 FYNNEI. The V end was cut by 4 bases, the J end by 3 bases, with 16 bases between. CDR3 DNA: TGTGCCAGCAGTGGCATTCAGGGGTATGGCTACAATGAGCAGTTCTTC. Its translation is CASSGIQGYGYNEQFF.

J is TRBJ1-2 and V is TRBV28; D might be TRBD1 (6 bases). The V and J ends lost 6 bases and 12 bases respectively, with 17 bases between them. This CDR3 spans 12 amino acids. Germline loops: CDR1 MDHEN, CDR2 SYDVKM. CDR3 DNA sequence: TGTGCCAGCAGATTAGGGACAACGAAAAACACCTTC. Protein: CASRLGTTKNTF.

The chain joins TRBV27 to TRBJ2-7; 11 nucleotides line up with TRBD1. In germline, CDR1 is MNHEY, CDR2 SMNVEV (reference sequence). V lost 5 bases and J lost 4; bases outside the gene matches: 7. The CDR3 has 15 amino acids. The CDR3 loop reads CASSPGQGVGYEQYF. The CDR3, as DNA: TGTGCCAGCAGTCCGGGACAGGGGGTTGGATACGAGCAGTACTTC.

The chain joins TRBV14 to TRBJ2-2; tentatively, D is TRBD2 (5 bases). Germline V gives CDR1 SGHDN, CDR2 FVKESK. With 3 bases removed from V and 7 bases from J, the gap between germline ends came to 15 bases. The CDR3 has 15 amino acids. Written as DNA, the CDR3 is TGTGCCAGCAGCCACGGCGGTGGAGGAAGCGGGGAGCTGTTTTTT. This sequence encodes CASSHGGGGSGELFF.

The chain has TRBV5-1 and TRBJ2-1, with 7 bases that match TRBD2. The ends lost 6 bases at V and 5 bases at J; junction bases unmatched: 11. CDR1 is SGHRS, CDR2 YFSETQ, per germline. The CDR3 runs 15 residues. CDR3 sequence (DNA): TGCGCCAGCAACAAGATGGGAGGGGCTGACAATGAGCAGTTCTTC. This sequence encodes CASNKMGGADNEQFF.

The chain recombines TRBV4-1 with TRBJ2-5; possibly TRBD1 for D (6 bases). CDR1 MGHRA and CDR2 YSYEKL come from the germline V gene. V was cut by 0 bases and J by 5 bases, with 22 bases left in between. The CDR3 is made up of 18 amino acids. CDR3 coding DNA: TGCGCCAGCAGCCAAGATCCTCGTACGGCAGGGGAGCGGGAGACCCAGTACTTC. Its protein is CASSQDPRTAGERETQYF.

The chain links TRBV28 to TRBJ1-1, with 7 positions matching TRBD1. The J segment lost 8 bases and the V segment lost 6 bases, leaving 6 bases of the junction unmatched. Germline assignment: CDR1 MDHEN and CDR2 SYDVKM. The CDR3 spans 12 residues. The CDR3 here is CASRRRGQEAFF. CDR3 sequence (DNA): TGTGCCAGCAGGCGTAGGGGGCAGGAAGCTTTCTTT.

The chain joins TRBV2 to TRBJ2-3, with D tentatively TRBD2 (6 bases). The V gene's germline CDR1 is SNHLY and CDR2 FYNNEI. This CDR3 has 15 residues. V was trimmed by 6 bases and J by 2 bases, leaving 15 bases between them. CDR3 DNA sequence: TGTGCCAGCAGACCACCGGGACTTAACACAGATACGCAGTATTTT. Amino acids: CASRPPGLNTDTQYF.

CDR3 in amino acids: CASSPSRREGVTPDTQYF. The CDR3 DNA is TGTGCCAGCAGCCCTAGTAGGAGGGAGGGAGTAACGCCAGATACGCAGTATTTT. V is TRBV11-3 and J is TRBJ2-3, with TRBD2 matching over 7 bases. This CDR3 is 18 amino acids long. Germline values: CDR1 SGHNT, CDR2 YENEEA. V shed 5 bases, J shed 4 bases, and the junction held 18 bases outside the gene matches. The variable domain in full, with the rest retrieved from reference TRBV11-3 and TRBJ2-3, is EAGVVQSPRYKIIEKKQPVAFWCNPISGHNTLYWYLQNLGQGPELLIRYENEEAVDDSQLPKDRFSAERLKGVDSTLKIQPAELGDSAVYLCASSPSRREGVTPDTQYFGPGTRLTVL.

As to this clone: Within the sample, other DNA sequences also encode this same CDR3. The chain couples TRBV5-1 to TRBJ2-3, with 7 bases aligning to TRBD2. Germline trimming cut 4 bases from V and 1 base from J; bases unmatched to any gene: 3. This CDR3 spans 14 amino acids. Germline V lookup: CDR1 SGHRS, CDR2 YFSETQ. The CDR3 sequence is CASSLAVGTDTQYF. DNA for the CDR3: TGCGCCAGCAGCCTAGCGGTCGGCACAGATACGCAGTATTTT.

This clone is a singleton in its sample. V gene TRBV29-1 combines with J gene TRBJ2-1, with D possibly TRBD1 on 5 matching bases. Germline CDR1 SQVTM, CDR2 ANQGSEA. There are 14 residues in the CDR3. V lost 2 bases and J 3 bases, leaving 11 bases between the germline ends. The CDR3 region is CSVETGWVYNEQFF. The CDR3 nucleotides read TGCAGCGTTGAAACAGGATGGGTCTACAATGAGCAGTTCTTC.

In its sample, this clone was seen a few times. The V and J genes are TRBV4-2 and TRBJ1-6; D remains ambiguous. This CDR3 is 14 amino acids long. With 1 base removed from V and 13 bases from J, the gap between germline ends came to 14 bases. CDR1 is LGHNA and CDR2 is YNFKEQ in the germline V gene. The CDR3, as DNA: TGTGCCAGCAGCCAAGCGCCCTTCCGGTCGCCCCTCCACTTT. Translation: CASSQAPFRSPLHF.

V usage is TRBV7-9 and J usage is TRBJ2-1; perhaps TRBD1 as D (6 bases). This CDR3 comprises 17 residues. The germline V gene encodes CDR1 SEHNR and CDR2 FQNEAQ (reference sequence). The V end lost 4 bases, the J end lost 4 bases, and 20 bases lay between the germline ends. CDR3 sequence: CASSSRQDLKTYNEQFF. In nucleotides, the CDR3 is TGTGCCAGCAGCTCCCGACAGGACCTGAAAACGTACAATGAGCAGTTCTTC.

The chain uses TRBV6-6 and TRBJ1-4; maybe TRBD1 (5 bases). The CDR3 runs 16 residues. Trimming took 3 bases from V and 7 from J, leaving 18 bases between them. CDR1 is MNHNY, CDR2 SVGAGI, per germline (reference sequence). For the CDR3, the DNA is TGTGCCAGCAGTTATCGACAGTCGGGCAATACTGAAAAACTGTTTTTT. It encodes CASSYRQSGNTEKLFF.

V and J are TRBV6-5 and TRBJ2-7, with 7 bases that match TRBD2. Germline CDR1 is MNHEY and CDR2 is SVGAGI. This CDR3 comprises 13 residues. V shed 10 bases, J shed 4 bases, and the junction held 10 bases outside the gene matches. DNA for the CDR3: TGTGCCACGCAGGATAGCGGGCCTTACGAGCAGTACTTC. Residues: CATQDSGPYEQYF.

The chain employs TRBV5-1 and TRBJ2-7, with 9 bases identical to TRBD2. The CDR3 is 17 residues long. V gave up 1 base and J gave up 0 bases; unmatched junction bases: 8. The germline gives CDR1 SGHRS, CDR2 YFSETQ. CDR3 sequence (DNA): TGCGCCAGCAGCTTGAATCGACTAGCGGACACCTCCTACGAGCAGTACTTC. This sequence encodes CASSLNRLADTSYEQYF.

The V and J genes are TRBV9 and TRBJ2-7; 8 bases line up with TRBD1. The CDR3 sequence is 17 residues long. Germline V CDR1 and CDR2: SGDLS, YYNGEE. Trimming cost V 0 bases and J 5 bases; bases outside gene matches: 13. CDR3 in amino acids: CASSVVAGGDGKDEQYF. The CDR3 DNA is TGTGCCAGCAGCGTAGTGGCAGGGGGCGACGGTAAGGACGAGCAGTACTTC.

This clone is a singleton in its sample. This chain uses TRBV5-4 with TRBJ1-1; D remains ambiguous. This CDR3 has 17 residues. V was pared by 3 bases and J by 6 bases, with 24 bases between. Germline V gene data show CDR1 as SGHNT and CDR2 as YYREEE (reference sequence). DNA for the CDR3: TGTGCCAGCAGCTCCGACCGGGTCCCCGCATTGCGGGCTGAAGCTTTCTTT. Protein product: CASSSDRVPALRAEAFF.

The chain recombines TRBV15 with TRBJ1-5; 7 bases match TRBD1. Germline V CDR1 and CDR2: LNHNV, YYDKDF (reference sequence). V shed 0 bases, J shed 5 bases, and the junction held 10 bases outside the gene matches. The CDR3 length is 17 residues. The CDR3 coding sequence is TGTGCCACCAGCAGAGATCTTTCGCAGGGGGAGCATCAGCCCCAGCATTTT. Translation gives CATSRDLSQGEHQPQHF.

The chain's CDR3 is CARTYRTGFLLETQYF. In nucleotides, the CDR3 is TGCGCCAGGACATACCGGACAGGGTTCCTACTAGAGACCCAGTACTTC. The chain recombines TRBV10-1 with TRBJ2-5; TRBD1 matches 8 bases. The germline gives CDR1 WNHNN, CDR2 SYGVQD (reference sequence). This CDR3 comprises 16 residues. Trimming took 9 bases from V and 4 from J; bases not matched to a gene: 16.

This clone was counted only a few times. The V gene is TRBV12-1, the J gene TRBJ2-6; TRBD2 is taken as the D call from the table, unchecked against the DNA. TRBV12-1 is a documented pseudogene. The CDR3 extends over 20 amino acids. CDR3: CASSFRGEGGLHSGANVLTF. CDR3 DNA: TGTGCCAGCAGCTTTCGTGGGGAGGGGGGACTGCACTCTGGGGCCAACGTCCTGACTTTC.

V gene TRBV19 combines with J gene TRBJ2-4; 8 nucleotides line up with TRBD1. V gave up 8 bases and J gave up 3 bases; unmatched junction bases: 9. CDR1 and CDR2 (germline): LNHDA, SQIVND (reference sequence). The CDR3 is made up of 15 amino acids. The DNA for the CDR3 is TGTGCCAGTGCGCTACAGGGGGATTTCAAAAACATTCAGTACTTC. Its protein is CASALQGDFKNIQYF.

This clone was found once. The chain combines TRBV27 with TRBJ2-7, with 7 bases matching TRBD1. V lost 5 bases and J lost 2; bases outside the gene matches: 9. Looked up from germline, CDR1 is MNHEY and CDR2 is SMNVEV (reference sequence). The CDR3 is 15 residues long. The CDR3 spells CASSGLRGPTYEQYF. The CDR3 DNA is TGTGCCAGCAGTGGACTGAGGGGGCCGACCTACGAGCAGTACTTC.

CDR3 in amino acids: CAIRSRDTRGDGYGYTF. The CDR3 DNA is TGTGCCATCAGATCCCGGGACACCAGGGGGGATGGGTATGGCTACACCTTC. The chain employs TRBV10-3 and TRBJ1-2; 7 positions match TRBD1. The V gene end was trimmed by 6 bases and the J gene end by 5 bases; junction bases not matched to a gene: 18. The CDR3 spans 17 residues. CDR1 and CDR2 from the germline V gene are ENHRY and SYGVKD.

The chain recombines TRBV6-1 with TRBJ1-5; 7 bases are a match to TRBD1. This CDR3 is 17 amino acids long. Trimming at V came to 2 bases and at J to 1 base, leaving 8 bases not matched to a gene. Per the germline V gene, CDR1 is MNHNS and CDR2 is SASEGT. The chain's CDR3 is CASSELGRQGSNQPQHF. The CDR3 DNA sequence: TGTGCCAGCAGTGAATTGGGGCGACAGGGAAGCAATCAGCCCCAGCATTTT.

The chain recombines TRBV5-4 with TRBJ2-5, with TRBD2 as a possible D gene (5 bases). The germline CDR1 and CDR2 sequences are SGHNT and YYREEE (reference sequence). Trimming cost V 1 base and J 6 bases, with 13 bases left between them. The CDR3 is made up of 14 amino acids. CDR3 bases: TGTGCCAGCAGCTTGTGGGCTAGCATCAAGACCCAGTACTTC. It translates to CASSLWASIKTQYF.

This clone appeared a few times. This rearrangement joins TRBV4-1 to TRBJ2-1; possibly TRBD2 for D (5 bases). Per germline, CDR1 MGHRA and CDR2 YSYEKL. The V end lost 4 bases, the J end lost 6 bases, and 16 bases lay between the germline ends. This CDR3 is built from 15 residues. The CDR3: CASSPAPCGGNEQFF. The CDR3 DNA is TGCGCCAGCAGCCCGGCCCCCTGCGGAGGCAATGAGCAGTTCTTC.

This clone has only a few counts. Mismatch with germline at one junction end may stem from a read error. The V gene is TRBV7-7, the J gene TRBJ2-1, with 7 bases aligning to TRBD2. CDR3 length: 15 amino acids. CDR1 and CDR2 from the germline V gene are SSHAT and FNYEAQ (reference sequence). CDR3 loop: CASSSGLVGYNEQFF. DNA of the CDR3: TGTGCTAGCAGCTCCGGACTAGTAGGGTACAATGAGCAGTTCTTC.

This clone has more than one count but fewer than ten. This CDR3 is CASRPGGPYGYTF. The DNA of the CDR3 is TGTGCCAGCAGGCCAGGGGGCCCCTATGGCTACACCTTC. The chain uses TRBV6-1 and TRBJ1-2; 8 bases line up with TRBD1. The V gene end was trimmed by 6 bases and the J gene end by 4 bases; junction bases not matched to a gene: 4. This CDR3 is built from 13 residues. Germline CDR1 MNHNS, CDR2 SASEGT.